Each of the 8 T cell receptor beta chains below was sequenced from the same sample in a study of blood T cell repertoires in COVID-19. Here immunoSEQ multiplex PCR was the method, and the copy in TCRdb shows in-frame clones only, minus some. The sample consists of approximately 230,000 clones, around 86% of them appearing once. The sample taken for sequencing was peripheral blood. The receptors originated from a man aged 30 to 39 who had recovered from COVID-19.

This chain links TRBV7-9 with TRBJ1-1; tentative D call: TRBD1 (5 bases). V was clipped by 3 bases and J by 6 bases, with 11 bases between them. Germline V gene sequence: CDR1 SEHNR, CDR2 FQNEAQ (reference sequence). The CDR3 length is 13 residues. The CDR3: CASSLGRQSEAFF. CDR3 nucleotide sequence: TGTGCCAGCAGCTTGGGGCGACAGTCTGAAGCTTTCTTT.

V gene TRBV5-6 combines with J gene TRBJ1-2, with D possibly matching TRBD1 (5 bases). CDR1 and CDR2 (germline): SGHDT, YYEEEE. This CDR3 has 14 residues. Trimming stripped 4 bases from V and 5 bases from J, with 15 bases between. The chain's CDR3 is CASSLRRGRYGYTF. DNA of the CDR3: TGTGCCAGCAGCCTCAGGCGGGGACGGTATGGCTACACCTTC.

The V gene is TRBV2, the J gene TRBJ1-5; D not certain. The CDR3 spans 14 residues. The germline V and J ends were trimmed by 6 bases and 7 bases, with 16 bases remaining between them. CDR1 and CDR2 (germline): SNHLY, FYNNEI. CDR3 coding DNA: TGTGCCAGCAGGGGAGGTGAGGGTCGGCAGCCCCAGCATTTT. This translates into CASRGGEGRQPQHF.

This clone was seen a single time. The rearrangement joins TRBV5-1 to TRBJ1-1; perhaps TRBD1 as D (5 bases). The CDR3 runs to 13 residues. V lost 2 bases and J 3 bases, leaving 8 bases between the germline ends. In germline, CDR1 is SGHRS, CDR2 YFSETQ. As DNA, the CDR3 is TGCGCCAGCAGCTTCACAGGCTACACTGAAGCTTTCTTT. This encodes CASSFTGYTEAFF.

The chain recombines TRBV5-4 with TRBJ1-6; D might be TRBD1 (6 bases). Looked up from germline, CDR1 is SGHNT and CDR2 is YYREEE (reference sequence). This CDR3 has 14 residues. Trimming removed 6 bases at V and 7 bases at J, with 14 bases between. For the CDR3, the DNA is TGTGCCAGCACATCGGGACAAATCAATTCACCCCTCCACTTT. Encoded protein: CASTSGQINSPLHF. Variable domain in full (rest from reference TRBV5-4 and TRBJ1-6): ETGVTQSPTHLIKTRGQQVTLRCSSQSGHNTVSWYQQALGQGPQFIFQYYREEENGRGNFPPRFSGLQFPNYSSELNVNALELDDSALYLCASTSGQINSPLHFGNGTRLTVT.

V gene TRBV3-1 (or the pseudogene TRBV3-2) combines with J gene TRBJ2-3; D might be TRBD2 (7 bases). Trimming shortened V by 0 bases and J by 3 bases, and 16 bases separated the two germline ends. The CDR3 totals 17 residues. Per germline, CDR1 LGHDT and CDR2 YNNKEL (reference sequence). For the CDR3, the DNA is TGTGCCAGCAGCCAAGATCTGGGGGGGCAATGGACAGATACGCAGTATTTT. This translates into CASSQDLGGQWTDTQYF.

The chain combines TRBV7-6 with TRBJ2-1; 10 bases map to TRBD2. J gave up 3 bases and V 1 base, and 15 bases lay outside the gene matches. The CDR3 runs 20 residues. Germline V CDR1 and CDR2: SGHVS, FNYEAQ. The chain's CDR3 is CASSLGDRPYLAGVYNEQFF. CDR3 coding DNA: TGTGCCAGCAGCTTAGGGGACCGACCCTACCTAGCGGGGGTCTACAATGAGCAGTTCTTC.

The chain recombines TRBV11-2 with TRBJ1-5; D perhaps matches TRBD1 (5 bases). CDR1 SGHAT and CDR2 FQNNGV come from the germline V gene. The CDR3 extends over 14 amino acids. Trimming stripped 8 bases from V and 6 bases from J, with 17 bases between. The CDR3 nucleotides are TGTGCCAGCGCGGCGGGGGGTTCAGGTCAGCCCCAGCATTTT. Residues: CASAAGGSGQPQHF. The variable domain in full, completed from reference TRBV11-2 and TRBJ1-5, reads EAGVAQSPRYKIIEKRQSVAFWCNPISGHATLYWYQQILGQGPKLLIQFQNNGVVDDSQLPKDRFSAERLKGVDSTLKIQPAKLEDSAVYLCASAAGGSGQPQHFGDGTRLSIL.